This is a list of T cell receptor beta chains from one sample in a study of blood T cell repertoires in COVID-19. TCRdb's table, derived via immunoSEQ multiplex PCR, lists solely in-frame clones and lacks some. The sample records fewer than 200,000 clones, roughly 86% being singletons. The sample taken for sequencing was PBMCs or T cells enriched from blood (not recorded which). The receptors were sampled from a woman between 35 and 50 years old in a cohort exposed to, infected with or recovered from COVID-19 (not recorded which). The CDR3 runs from the conserved cysteine through the conserved F or W. D genes are given only for firm matches. Only part of the rows carry a size: once, few, many, or a class if the clone is expanded.

v_gene	abundance	j_gene	d_gene	CDR3nt	CDR3aa
TRBV19	-	TRBJ1-2	-	TGTGCCAGTAGCCGGACAATGTCTAACTATGGCTACACCTTC	CASSRTMSNYGYTF
TRBV4-1	-	TRBJ1-1	-	TGCGCCAGCAGCCAAGAGTGGGGCAAGAACACTGAAGCTTTCTTT	CASSQEWGKNTEAFF
TRBV7-2	-	TRBJ2-7	TRBD1	TGTGCCAGCAGCCCGGGGACAGACTCCTACGAGCAGTACTTC	CASSPGTDSYEQYF
TRBV28	-	TRBJ2-7	TRBD1	TGTGCCAGCAGTCCGGTCGGGACAGGGTTGTCCTACGAGCAGTACTTC	CASSPVGTGLSYEQYF
TRBV7-6	-	TRBJ1-6	-	TGTGCCAGCAGCGCTACCTCCTATAATTCACCCCTCCACTTT	CASSATSYNSPLHF
TRBV5-1	-	TRBJ1-1	-	TGCGCCAGCAGCTTGGTGGCGGGGTCTGTTGAAGCTTTCTTT	CASSLVAGSVEAFF
TRBV28	-	TRBJ2-7	-	TGTGCCAGCAGTTTTGGTTGGACAGACGAGCAGTACTTC	CASSFGWTDEQYF
TRBV11-2	few	TRBJ1-4	-	TGTGCCAGCAGCTTATTAGGGGATGAAAAACTGTTTTTT	CASSLLGDEKLFF
TRBV27	-	TRBJ2-7	TRBD1	TGTGCCAGCAGTTCTCGGACAGGGGGATCGTACGAGCAGTACTTC	CASSSRTGGSYEQYF
TRBV19	-	TRBJ1-3	-	TGTGCCAGTAGCCCCCGGGACATCCGTTTCTCTGGAAACACCATATATTTT	CASSPRDIRFSGNTIYF
TRBV7-9	few	TRBJ1-1	-	TGTGCCAGCAGCTTCTTACAGGTAAACACTGAAGCTTTCTTT	CASSFLQVNTEAFF
TRBV11-2	-	TRBJ2-2	-	TGTGCCAGCAGCTTAGGTCGCACCGGGGAGCTGTTTTTT	CASSLGRTGELFF
TRBV4-3	-	TRBJ2-2	-	TGCGCCAGCAGCGAGAACGGGGAGCTGTTTTTT	CASSENGELFF
TRBV28	-	TRBJ2-7	-	TGTGCCAGCAGTATCTACCCCTCTCGATACGAGCAGTACTTC	CASSIYPSRYEQYF
TRBV4-1	-	TRBJ2-1	TRBD1	TGCGCCAGCAGCCAAGATCACGGGACAGTTAAAAGGGAGCAGTTCTTC	CASSQDHGTVKREQFF
TRBV15	-	TRBJ1-2	-	TGTGCCACCAGCAGAGATCAAGTGCAGGGCAGATACACCTTC	CATSRDQVQGRYTF
TRBV6-4	-	TRBJ1-1	-	TGTGCCAGCAGGGAATCAACAGTGAACACTGAAGCTTTCTTT	CASRESTVNTEAFF
TRBV11-2	once	TRBJ2-7	-	TGTGCCAGCAGCTTAGATCCCAGGGCCCCCCCTGGGCAGTACTTC	CASSLDPRAPPGQYF
TRBV2	-	TRBJ1-5	-	TGTGCCAGCAGCCCCAGGATCGGCAATCAGCCCCAGCATTTT	CASSPRIGNQPQHF
TRBV6-5	-	TRBJ1-1	TRBD1	TGTGCCAGCAGTTACAAGGACAGGGTGAACACTGAAGCTTTCTTT	CASSYKDRVNTEAFF
TRBV11-3	-	TRBJ1-2	-	TGTGCCAGCAGCTTAGATCCAGGGTACGGCTACACCTTC	CASSLDPGYGYTF
TRBV29-1	-	TRBJ2-1	-	TGCAGCGGCAGACATGCAGGATACAATGAGCAGTTCTTC	CSGRHAGYNEQFF
TRBV7-6	-	TRBJ2-7	-	TGTGCCAGCAGCTTAGTAGAAGGGAGCTCCTACGAGCAGTACTTC	CASSLVEGSSYEQYF
TRBV19	-	TRBJ1-2	-	TGTGCCAGTAGTATAGGGGTGACAGCCCCCTATGGCTACACCTTC	CASSIGVTAPYGYTF
TRBV14	-	TRBJ1-2	-	TGTGCCAGCAGCCAAGATTTCAGGGGTCAGTACACCTTC	CASSQDFRGQYTF
TRBV5-6	-	TRBJ1-3	TRBD1	TGTGCCAGCAGCTATAAACAGGGGCTATGGAACACCATATATTTT	CASSYKQGLWNTIYF
TRBV5-6	-	TRBJ2-7	-	TGTGCCAGCAGCTTGGGTGCGTCTCACTACGAGCAGTACTTC	CASSLGASHYEQYF
TRBV27	-	TRBJ1-5	-	TGTGCGACGGGAGCCTTTAATCAGCCCCAGCATTTT	CATGAFNQPQHF
TRBV27	-	TRBJ2-5	TRBD2	TGTGCCAGCAGTTTAGGGACTAGCGGGAGTAGGAAGACCCAGTACTTC	CASSLGTSGSRKTQYF
TRBV6-5	-	TRBJ1-4	TRBD1	TGTGCCAGCAGTTACAACAGGGGTAATGAAAAACTGTTTTTT	CASSYNRGNEKLFF
TRBV15	-	TRBJ1-5	-	TGTGCCACCAGCAGAAACAGAAATAGCAATCAGCCCCAGCATTTT	CATSRNRNSNQPQHF
TRBV6-4	-	TRBJ1-1	TRBD1	TGTGCCAGCAGTGACTCTCAGGGGGCCTACACTGAAGCTTTCTTT	CASSDSQGAYTEAFF
TRBV4-1	-	TRBJ2-3	TRBD2	TGCGCCAGCAGCCTCCGGACTAGCGGGGGGCTGACAGATACGCAGTATTTT	CASSLRTSGGLTDTQYF
TRBV5-5	once	TRBJ1-1	-	TGTGCCAGCAGCTTGTCCCAGTTGACTGAAGCTTTCTTT	CASSLSQLTEAFF
TRBV4-2	-	TRBJ2-1	TRBD2	TGTGCCAGCAGCCAATCTCTAGCGGGGGGATCTTTTTACAATGAGCAGTTCTTC	CASSQSLAGGSFYNEQFF
TRBV13	-	TRBJ2-2	TRBD2	TGTGCCAGCAGCTTCCCCCGACTAGCGGGTAGGACCGGGGAGCTGTTTTTT	CASSFPRLAGRTGELFF
TRBV10-3	-	TRBJ2-5	-	TGTGCCATCAGTGAGTCGATTTATGGTCAGGTAGAGCAAGAGACCCAGTACTTC	CAISESIYGQVEQETQYF
TRBV4-3	-	TRBJ2-1	TRBD2	TGCGCCAGCAGCCAAGATGGACTAGCGGAGCCTTGGGAGCAGTTCTTC	CASSQDGLAEPWEQFF
TRBV11-3	-	TRBJ1-2	-	TGTGCCAGCAGCGGAGAAGTGGCGAGAGTCTATGGCTACACCTTC	CASSGEVARVYGYTF
TRBV7-6	-	TRBJ2-2	TRBD2	TGTGCCAGCAGCATAGGACTAGCGGGGGCGAACACCGGGGAGCTGTTTTTT	CASSIGLAGANTGELFF
TRBV2	-	TRBJ2-1	TRBD2	TGTGCCAGCACCCTAGCGGGGGGGCTCAATGAGCAGTTCTTC	CASTLAGGLNEQFF
TRBV7-2	-	TRBJ2-1	-	TGTGCCAGCGTCGGGACAAGCTCCTACAATGAGCAGTTCTTC	CASVGTSSYNEQFF
TRBV6-5	-	TRBJ1-1	-	TGTGCCAGCAGTTCCCCTACAGGATTGAACACTGAAGCTTTCTTT	CASSSPTGLNTEAFF
TRBV27	-	TRBJ1-2	TRBD1	TGTGCCAGTAGCCGGGACAGGGATAACTATGGCTACACCTTC	CASSRDRDNYGYTF
TRBV3-1/TRBV3-2	-	TRBJ2-3	TRBD2	TGTGCCAGCGCCCGGGGGGTCAGCACAGATACGCAGTATTTT	CASARGVSTDTQYF
TRBV18	-	TRBJ1-4	TRBD1	TGTGCCAGCTCACCACTGTGGACAGGGCGAAATGAAAAACTGTTTTTT	CASSPLWTGRNEKLFF
TRBV13	-	TRBJ1-3	-	TGTGCCAGCAGCTTAGGGACTAAGGGAAACACCATATATTTT	CASSLGTKGNTIYF
TRBV6-5	-	TRBJ2-7	-	TGTGCCAGCAGGCTCATTATCGGGGACGAGCAGTACTTC	CASRLIIGDEQYF
TRBV15	-	TRBJ1-4	-	TGTGCCACCAGCAGAGAGCTCGGGGGACTTAATGAAAAACTGTTTTTT	CATSRELGGLNEKLFF
TRBV6-1	-	TRBJ2-3	-	TGTGCCAGCAGTGATTCGAGGGTCACAGATACGCAGTATTTT	CASSDSRVTDTQYF
TRBV27	-	TRBJ1-2	TRBD1	TGTGCCAGCAGGAGACAGGGGGCTCTCTATGGCTACACCTTC	CASRRQGALYGYTF
TRBV4-1	-	TRBJ1-5	-	TGCGCCAGCAGCCAAGAGCAGGGTGCCTTAGGGCAGCCCCAGCATTTT	CASSQEQGALGQPQHF
TRBV9	-	TRBJ2-1	TRBD2	TGTGCCAGCAGCGTAGGTGCGGGGGGACGGGAGCAGTTCTTC	CASSVGAGGREQFF
TRBV15	-	TRBJ1-2	TRBD1	TGTGCCACCAGCAGCGATACCGGGACAGGGAACTATGGCTACACCTTC	CATSSDTGTGNYGYTF